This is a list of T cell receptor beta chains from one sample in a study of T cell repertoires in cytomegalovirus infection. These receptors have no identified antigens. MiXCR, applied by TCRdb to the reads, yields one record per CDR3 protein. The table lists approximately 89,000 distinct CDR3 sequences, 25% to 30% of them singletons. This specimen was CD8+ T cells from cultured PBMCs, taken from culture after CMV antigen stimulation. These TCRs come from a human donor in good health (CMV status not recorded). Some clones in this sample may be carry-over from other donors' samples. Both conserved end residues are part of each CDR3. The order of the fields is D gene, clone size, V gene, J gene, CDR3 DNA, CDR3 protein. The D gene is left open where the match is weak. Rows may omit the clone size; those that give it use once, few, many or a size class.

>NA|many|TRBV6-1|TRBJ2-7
TGTGCCAGCAGTGCTCCCCCCGGGGGGACAGGATCCTACGAGCAGTACTTC
CASSAPPGGTGSYEQYF
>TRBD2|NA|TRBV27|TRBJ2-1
TGTGCCAGCAGTTTATCCCCTAGCGGCAATGAGCAGTTCTTC
CASSLSPSGNEQFF
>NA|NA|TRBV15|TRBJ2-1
TGTGCCACCAGCAGGGCCCTCGGGGCTTGGTCGGTCTTC
CATSRALGAWSVF
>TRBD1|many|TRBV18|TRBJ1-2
TGTGCCAGCTCACGACCGGGACAGGGTAGTGACTACACCTTC
CASSRPGQGSDYTF
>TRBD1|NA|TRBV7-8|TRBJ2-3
TGTGCCAGCAGCCTAGGGACAGGGATGAGAGGAGATACGCAGTATTTT
CASSLGTGMRGDTQYF
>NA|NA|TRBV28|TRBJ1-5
TGTGCCAGCAGTTTAAGGACAGCTAGCAATCAGCCCCAGCATTTT
CASSLRTASNQPQHF
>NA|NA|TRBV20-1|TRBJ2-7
TGCAGTGCTAGGACTGGGTATGGGCCCTACGAGCAGTACTTC
CSARTGYGPYEQYF
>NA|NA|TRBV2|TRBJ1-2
TGTGCCAGCAGTGAGAGTAGGACAGCTTTTTATGGCTACACCTTC
CASSESRTAFYGYTF
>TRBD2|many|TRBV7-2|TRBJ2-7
TGTGCCAGCAGCTTAGAGGGGACTAGCGTCCACGAGCAGTACTTC
CASSLEGTSVHEQYF
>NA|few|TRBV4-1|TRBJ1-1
TGCGCCAGCAGCCAAGATGGGCGGGCTTGGACTGAAGCTTTCTTT
CASSQDGRAWTEAFF
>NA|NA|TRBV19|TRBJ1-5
TGTGCCAGTACTATGGCTCCGGACGCGAGCAATCAGCCCCAGCATTTT
CASTMAPDASNQPQHF
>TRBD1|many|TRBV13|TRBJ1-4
TGTGCCAGCAGCCCCTTTTGGACAGGGGAGGGTAATGAAAAACTGTTTTTT
CASSPFWTGEGNEKLFF
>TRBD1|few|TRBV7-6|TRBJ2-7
TGTGCCAGCAGCCACTTGGACAGGTCCTACGAGCAGTACTTC
CASSHLDRSYEQYF
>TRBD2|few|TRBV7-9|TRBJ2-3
TGTGCCAGCAGCTTCCTAACTAGCGGAACAGATACGCAGTATTTT
CASSFLTSGTDTQYF
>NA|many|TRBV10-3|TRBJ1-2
TGTGCCACGCGACAGTCCCCTGGGGCTAGCTACACCTTC
CATRQSPGASYTF
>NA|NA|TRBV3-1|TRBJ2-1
TGTGCCAGCAGCCTACTGGGTGGCAGGGAGGCCTCCGGGAGCTCCTACAATGAGCAGTTCTTC
CASSLLGGREASGSSYNEQFF
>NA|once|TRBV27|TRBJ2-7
TGTGCCAGCAGTTTCGGGCGGGGAGCCTACGAGCAGTACTTC
CASSFGRGAYEQYF
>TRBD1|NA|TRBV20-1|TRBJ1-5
TGCAGTGCCCGGACAGGGGATCAGCCCCAGCATTTT
CSARTGDQPQHF
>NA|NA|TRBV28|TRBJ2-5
TGTGCCAGCAGTTTGATAGGGAACTGGGAGACCCAGTACTTC
CASSLIGNWETQYF
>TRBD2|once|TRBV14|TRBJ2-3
TGTGCCAGCAGCCAAGTTGATAGCGGGGGCGCAGATACGCAGTATTTT
CASSQVDSGGADTQYF
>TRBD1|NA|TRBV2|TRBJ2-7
TGTGCCGGACCTAACAGGGGTGTCTACGAGCAGTACTTC
CAGPNRGVYEQYF
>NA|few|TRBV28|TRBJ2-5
TGTGCCAGCAGTTTGACAGCCCTCTTACAAGAGACCCAGTACTTC
CASSLTALLQETQYF
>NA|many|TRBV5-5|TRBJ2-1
TGTGCCAGCAGCCCCTCCCCCACTAGTCATAAGGCCAATGAGCAGTTCTTC
CASSPSPTSHKANEQFF
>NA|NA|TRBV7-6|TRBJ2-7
TGTGCCAGCAGCTTAGTTCTGGGGGCAAGCGAGCAGTACTTC
CASSLVLGASEQYF
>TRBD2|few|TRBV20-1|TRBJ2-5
TGCAGCACGTTGGAATGGGGGGGACAAGAGACCCAGTACTTC
CSTLEWGGQETQYF
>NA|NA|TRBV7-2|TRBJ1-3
TGTGCCAGCAGCTCAAGTGGCAGGGTTGCGCCGGTAAATTCCTCTGGAAACACCATATATTTT
CASSSSGRVAPVNSSGNTIYF
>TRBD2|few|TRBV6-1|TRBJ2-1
TGTGCCAGCAGCCCCTTTATAGCGGGGGGGATAGATGAGCAGTTCTTC
CASSPFIAGGIDEQFF
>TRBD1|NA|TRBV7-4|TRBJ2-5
TGTGCCAGCAGCCCACGGGACAGGATGGAGACCCAGTACTTC
CASSPRDRMETQYF
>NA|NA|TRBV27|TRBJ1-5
TGTGCCAGCAGTTTGATTAAGGCTGGGGGCAATCAGCCCCAGCATTTT
CASSLIKAGGNQPQHF